The T cell receptor beta chain under discussion was sequenced for a study of shared clonotypes between healthy human individuals (dated by TCRdb to the early 2020s). Study-wide context: A couple of women and a few men aged 18 to 49 years were included in the cohort. Per donor, leukapheresis produced somewhere between about 0.94 and 9 billion PBMCs. Different laboratories and diverse techniques were used to prepare libraries and sequence TCR repertoires, to increase sequencing depth and limit assay-specific biases. For each donor, three plates each were used for CD4 naive and CD4 memory, two plates were used for CD8 naive, and one plate was used for CD8 memory. The study deeply sequenced blood TCR repertoires of about 5 healthy adults to estimate repertoire size and the extent of clonotype sharing between individuals.

The donors were healthy, HIV-negative adults who had no recently reported acute infections or vaccinations. Every donor was a Caucasian adult living in Nashville, Tennessee, USA. CD4+ T cells were enriched by magnetic negative selection, after which naive cells were positively selected on CD45RA and the negative fraction was taken as the memory subset. After blood collection by leukapheresis, PBMCs were isolated using Ficoll-Histopaque density gradient centrifugation and then cryopreserved in the vapor phase of liquid nitrogen. Analytical flow cytometry was used to check the purity and quantity of each magnetically sorted T cell population. Genomic DNA was isolated from each sorted fraction and quantified by UV absorbance on a Nanodrop 2000c. Using the deep immunoSEQ assay, TCR CDR3 regions were amplified from genomic DNA by multiplex PCR. Extracted genomic DNA from each cell subset was spread evenly across all wells of several immunoSEQ 96-well plates, with each plate serving as a replicate. For sorted subsets, about 200 ng genomic DNA, equal to 30,000 or so T cell genomes, was loaded into each replicate PCR. Purified libraries were measured with a Qubit 3.0 fluorometer, size-checked on a Bioanalyzer 2100, and measured again with the KAPA Library Quantification kit. Every immunoSEQ 96-well plate was sequenced on a separate single-read 150-cycle Illumina NextSeq 550 flow cell. Per the source publication's procedure: Because the immunoSEQ output held only junctional sequences and lacked quality scores, the filtering could not match the filtering applied to full-length reads. Sequences were annotated with PyIR, a Python wrapper for IgBLAST v1.9, and V/J genes and CDR3 were assigned using IMGT germline references. Reads were filtered out if the reads had weak V/J assignments (E-value above 1e-6), no CDR3, stop codons, out-of-frame junctions, or ambiguous translated residues. V3J clonotypes were defined as sequences sharing an identical inferred V gene, J gene, and CDR3 amino acid sequence. Percentage overlap between repertoires was calculated by dividing the number of shared unique clonotypes by the size of the smaller repertoire. RTK rarefaction, the Chao1 estimator, and Recon v2.1 estimates of unobserved clonotypes were used to assess repertoire richness. Generation probabilities for all TCRbeta clonotypes obtained by the gDNA method from a handful of donors were computed using OLGA. In TCRdb, the immuneACCESS table is reduced to in-frame sequences with V and J assigned. These tables do not hold every clone; where another copy was compared, an unresolved V gene accounts for under half, and the others remain unexplained. The D gene and trimming were derived from the DNA, and the V and J assignments and clone size from that table. The sample table shows a few million clones, and more than 90% are seen once. The ten largest clones represent 0.14% of the sample.

Worth noting for this clone: It has no known antigen specificity. No base-level quality is on record; no much larger clone is a single base apart.

What the authors observed across the whole study: Rarefaction of sorted-subset datasets indicated incomplete sequencing despite the large sequencing depth. The small number of donors limited the genetic and exposure-history diversity represented. Compared with non-shared clonotypes, the clonotypes found in all four sorted-subset donors had higher generation probabilities. Naive subsets generally had larger estimated clonotype richness than memory subsets. Sampling was restricted to blood, and TCR repertoires in tissues likely differ from the TCR repertoires found in blood. When a few donors were compared, the shared fraction of clonotypes was around 5% for naive CD4, approximately 3.5% for naive CD8, more than 2% for memory CD4, and roughly 0.4% for memory CD8. Pairwise subsampling indicated that sequencing depth was expected to affect the degree of clonotype sharing among donors.

Taken from cysteine to phenylalanine, the CDR3 has 15 residues. The only DNA kept is the CDR3, 45 bases in frame from the first base. Sequences MDHEN (CDR1) and SYDVKM (CDR2) are obtained from the germline V gene. V is cut by 3 bases and J by 1 base, and the space between the germline ends is 11 bases. Sequencing input: naive CD4+ T cells sorted from blood. The cell subset or site label of this sample denotes: CD45RA+ positively selected. The clonotype comes from a man aged 18 to 29 in good health. The chain joins TRBV28 to TRBJ2-3; no D gene is confidently identified. The DNA sequence is as follows: TGTGCCAGCAGTTTTTTGCAGGCGGGCACAGATACGCAGTATTTT. Its translation reads: CASSFLQAGTDTQYF.